A single sample is the source of the 6 T cell receptor beta chains below, sequenced in a study of control samples from healthy donors and cancer patients. Profiling relied on immunoSEQ multiplex PCR, and the TCRdb table lists in-frame clones only, not all of them. The table lists roughly 120,000 clones, roughly 95% of them singletons, with 3.5% to 4% in the top ten. What was sequenced was blood. These receptors all come from a man aged 30 to 45 in good health.

V gene TRBV27 combines with J gene TRBJ1-2; the D is unclear. The CDR3 loop spans 11 amino acids. The germline V and J ends were trimmed by 3 bases and 4 bases, with 3 bases remaining between them. Per germline, CDR1 MNHEY and CDR2 SMNVEV (reference sequence). This CDR3 is CASSLGYGYTF. The CDR3 DNA reads as TGTGCCAGCAGTTTGGGCTATGGCTACACCTTC.

The chain has TRBV5-6 and TRBJ2-5, with 10 bases matching TRBD2. The CDR3 contains 15 residues. V shed 2 bases, J shed 3 bases, and the junction held 4 bases outside the gene matches. Germline CDR1 reads SGHDT; CDR2 reads YYEEEE. The CDR3 DNA sequence: TGTGCCAGCAGCTTCTCCGGGACTAGCGAAGAGACCCAGTACTTC. Its translation: CASSFSGTSEETQYF. Using reference TRBV5-6 and TRBJ2-5 for the parts outside the CDR3, the full variable domain is DAGVTQSPTHLIKTRGQQVTLRCSPKSGHDTVSWYQQALGQGPQFIFQYYEEEERQRGNFPDRFSGHQFPNYSSELNVNALLLGDSALYLCASSFSGTSEETQYFGPGTRLLVL.

Worth noting for this clone: The sample carries other DNA sequences with the same CDR3. As DNA, the CDR3 is TGTGCCAGCAGTTTGGCCGGGACAGGGGCCTACGAGCAGTACTTC. This gives the protein CASSLAGTGAYEQYF. The chain carries TRBV27 and TRBJ2-7, with 10 bases fitting TRBD1. Looked up from germline, CDR1 is MNHEY and CDR2 is SMNVEV (reference sequence). V lost 3 bases and J lost 2; bases outside the gene matches: 4. This CDR3 has 15 residues.

The chain couples TRBV19 to TRBJ2-3; D gene unclear. Germline CDR1 reads LNHDA; CDR2 reads SQIVND (reference sequence). V was cut by 8 bases and J by 0 bases, with 9 bases left in between. The CDR3 extends over 13 amino acids. CDR3 protein: CASSSASTDTQYF. DNA of the CDR3: TGTGCCAGTTCGAGTGCTAGCACAGATACGCAGTATTTT.

The chain recombines TRBV6-5 with TRBJ1-1, with 7 bases lining up with TRBD1. The CDR3 length is 14 residues. CDR1 MNHEY and CDR2 SVGAGI come from the germline V gene. Trimming took 7 bases from V and 5 from J; bases not matched to a gene: 10. DNA for the CDR3: TGTGCCAGCACCTTTGACAGGGTCGGGACTGAAGCTTTCTTT. Its translation: CASTFDRVGTEAFF.

This chain uses TRBV29-1 with TRBJ1-3; D gene unclear. V lost 4 bases, J lost 2 bases, and 6 bases lay in between. CDR3 size: 12 residues. Germline CDR1 is SQVTM and CDR2 is ANQGSEA. CDR3 region: CSVGRAGNTIYF. The CDR3 DNA sequence: TGCAGCGTTGGCCGTGCTGGAAACACCATATATTTT.